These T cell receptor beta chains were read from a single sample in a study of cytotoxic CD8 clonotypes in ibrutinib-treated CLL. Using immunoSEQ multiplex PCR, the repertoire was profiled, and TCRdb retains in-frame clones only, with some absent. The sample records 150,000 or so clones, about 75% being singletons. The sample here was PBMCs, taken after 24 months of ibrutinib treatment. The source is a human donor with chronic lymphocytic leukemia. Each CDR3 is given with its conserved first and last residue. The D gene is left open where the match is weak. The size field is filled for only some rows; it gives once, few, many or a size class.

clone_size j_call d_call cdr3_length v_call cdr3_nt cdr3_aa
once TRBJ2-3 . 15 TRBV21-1 TGTGCCAGCAGCAACTGGGGGAGCCGCACAGATACGCAGTATTTT CASSNWGSRTDTQYF
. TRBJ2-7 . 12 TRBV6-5 TGTGCCAGCAGCCAGGGCCGGGACGAGCAGTACTTC CASSQGRDEQYF
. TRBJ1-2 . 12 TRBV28 TGTGCCAGCACATCCCCCCCCCGTGGCTACACCTTC CASTSPPRGYTF
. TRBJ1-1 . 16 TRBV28 TGTGCCAGCAGTTTATTAGGTTGGGGCAGGGCCACTGAAGCTTTCTTT CASSLLGWGRATEAFF
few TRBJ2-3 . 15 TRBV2 TGTGCCACCCTGCCGGTGGGGGGGCTGGGGGATACGCAGTATTTT CATLPVGGLGDTQYF
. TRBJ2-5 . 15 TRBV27 TGTGCCAGCAGTTTGGTCGGGTCGCCCCAAGAGACCCAGTACTTC CASSLVGSPQETQYF
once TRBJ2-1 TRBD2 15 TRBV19 TGTGCCAGTAGTATCCCGGGACTAGCATACAATGAGCAGTTCTTC CASSIPGLAYNEQFF
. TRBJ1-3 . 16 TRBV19 TGTGCCAGTAGTACAAACACAGCGGACTCTGGAAACACCATATATTTT CASSTNTADSGNTIYF
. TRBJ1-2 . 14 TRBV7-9 TGTGCCAGCAGCTTAGCGGGGGACAACTATGGCTACACCTTC CASSLAGDNYGYTF
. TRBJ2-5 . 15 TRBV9 TGTGCCAGCAGCGTAGTGGGGCGGATCCAAGAGACCCAGTACTTC CASSVVGRIQETQYF
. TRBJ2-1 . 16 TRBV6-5 TGTGCCAGCAGTTACTCGGGGGACCTGGCCTACAATGAGCAGTTCTTC CASSYSGDLAYNEQFF
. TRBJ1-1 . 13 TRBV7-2 TGTGCCAGCAGCTTAGACGGAACAACTGAAGCTTTCTTT CASSLDGTTEAFF